This T cell receptor (beta chain) was profiled in a study of CD8 T cells in acute hepatitis C reinfection. The study's findings and limits: Roughly 12 public clonotypes were found regardless of outcome. No group differed significantly in the high NS3-1073 repertoire diversity. Chronically infected subjects had no follow-up NS3-1073 repertoires.

The CDR3 consists of 15 residues. The V gene's germline CDR1 is LGHNA and CDR2 YNFKEQ. Trimming cost V 0 bases and J 1 base, with 10 bases left between them. Time point meaning: naive CD8 control sorted from an acute-time-point sample. Measured with immunoSEQ multiplex PCR; TCRdb has only the in-frame clones, and not every one. The sample consists of about 38,000 clones, approximately 85% of them appearing once. Note on this clone: The target antigen is unknown.

The V and J genes are TRBV4-2 and TRBJ2-7, with D tentatively TRBD2 (6 bases). The specimen sequenced was naive CD8+ T cells from PBMCs. The source of this sequence is a woman under 30 who spontaneously cleared hepatitis C infection. The CDR3 reads CASSQDALASYEQYF. The CDR3 coding sequence is TGTGCCAGCAGCCAAGATGCACTAGCTTCCTACGAGCAGTACTTC.